This is a list of T cell receptor beta chains from one sample in a study of blood T cell repertoires in COVID-19. The table came from immunoSEQ multiplex PCR; TCRdb's copy has only in-frame clones and leaves some out. The sample consists of some 200,000 clones, around 92% of them appearing once. Sequenced sample: PBMCs or T cells enriched from blood (not recorded which). These receptors all come from a woman aged 18-29 years who had recovered from COVID-19. Each CDR3 is given with its conserved first and last residue. A D gene is named only where the DNA matches it firmly. Clone size appears in some rows only: once, few, many, or a class for an expanded clone.

TRBD2,TRBJ2-7,TRBV3-1/TRBV3-2,.,TGTGCCTCCGGGGGGGCGCCGACCTACGAGCAGTACTTC,CASGGAPTYEQYF
.,TRBJ2-7,TRBV5-1,.,TGCGCCAGCAGCTTGGCCAGAACAGAGTCCTCCTACGAGCAGTACTTC,CASSLARTESSYEQYF
TRBD1,TRBJ1-6,TRBV19,.,TGTGCCAGTAGACCTGGACAGGGCACGGAATCACCCCTCCACTTT,CASRPGQGTESPLHF
TRBD2,TRBJ2-3,TRBV4-1,.,TGCGCCAGCAGCCAAGAAACGATAGCGGGGGACCCCAGACCTACAGATACGCAGTATTTT,CASSQETIAGDPRPTDTQYF
.,TRBJ1-1,TRBV5-1,few,TGCGCCAGCAGCGGGTCGGGGAGGGGAACTGAAGCTTTCTTT,CASSGSGRGTEAFF
.,TRBJ2-7,TRBV28,.,TGTGCCAGCAAACCTGAGGGGGTGAGCTACGAGCAGTACTTC,CASKPEGVSYEQYF
TRBD1,TRBJ2-1,TRBV7-9,.,TGTGCCAGCAGCCCCGGGACAGGGGCGAATAGTGAGCAGTTCTTC,CASSPGTGANSEQFF
.,TRBJ2-7,TRBV27,.,TGTGCCAGCAGCTCCATCCACCAACGGGTCGACGAGCAGTACTTC,CASSSIHQRVDEQYF
TRBD1,TRBJ2-2,TRBV5-4,once,TGTGCCAGCAGCTTGGCCCGGCAGGGGGCGACAACCGGGGAGCTGTTTTTT,CASSLARQGATTGELFF
TRBD1,TRBJ2-3,TRBV11-3,.,TGTGCCAGCAGCTCCGGGACAGGGTCTGATACGCAGTATTTT,CASSSGTGSDTQYF
.,TRBJ1-2,TRBV4-2,.,TGTGCCAGCAGCCCAACCGCAGATCCAGGGCCCTATGGCTACACCTTC,CASSPTADPGPYGYTF
.,TRBJ2-7,TRBV6-5,.,TGTGCCAGCAGTTACTCGAGACAGGACTTCTACGAGCAGTACTTC,CASSYSRQDFYEQYF
.,TRBJ1-5,TRBV6-5,.,TGTGCCAGCAGTTTAAGGGGGGGCTTCAATCAGCCCCAGCATTTT,CASSLRGGFNQPQHF
TRBD1,TRBJ2-3,TRBV10-1,once,TGCGCCAGCAGTGGGGACAGGTTCCCAGATGCGCAGTATTTT,CASSGDRFPDAQYF
TRBD1,TRBJ1-1,TRBV6-5,.,TGTGCCAGCAGCCGAGGACAGGGGGCGAGGACTGAAGCTTTCTTT,CASSRGQGARTEAFF
.,TRBJ2-5,TRBV11-2,once,TGTGCCAGCAGCTTTCAGCCCCGGAGGACAGAGACCCAGTACTTC,CASSFQPRRTETQYF